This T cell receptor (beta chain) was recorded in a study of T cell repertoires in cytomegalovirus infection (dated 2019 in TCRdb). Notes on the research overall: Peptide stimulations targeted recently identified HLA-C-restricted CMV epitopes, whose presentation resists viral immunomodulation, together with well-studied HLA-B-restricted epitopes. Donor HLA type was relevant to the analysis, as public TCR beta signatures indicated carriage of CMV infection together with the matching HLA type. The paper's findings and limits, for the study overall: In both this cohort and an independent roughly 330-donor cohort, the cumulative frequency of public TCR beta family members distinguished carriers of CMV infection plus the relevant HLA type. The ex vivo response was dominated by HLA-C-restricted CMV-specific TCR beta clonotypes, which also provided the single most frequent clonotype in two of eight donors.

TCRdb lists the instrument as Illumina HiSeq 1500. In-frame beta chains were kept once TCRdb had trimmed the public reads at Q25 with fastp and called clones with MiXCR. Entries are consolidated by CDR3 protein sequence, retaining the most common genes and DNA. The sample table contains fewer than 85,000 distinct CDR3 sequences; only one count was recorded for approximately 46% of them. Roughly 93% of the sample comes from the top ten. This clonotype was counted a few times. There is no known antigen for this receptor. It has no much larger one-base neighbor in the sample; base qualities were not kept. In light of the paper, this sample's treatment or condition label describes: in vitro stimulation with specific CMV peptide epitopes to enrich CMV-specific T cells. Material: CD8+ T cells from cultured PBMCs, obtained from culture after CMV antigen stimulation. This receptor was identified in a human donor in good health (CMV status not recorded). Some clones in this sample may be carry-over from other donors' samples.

The DNA sequence follows: TGTGCCAGCAGCTTAGCGTTGGAGGGGATCTACAATGAGCAGTTCTTC. Its product reads: CASSLALEGIYNEQFF. The V and J genes are TRBV7-8 and TRBJ2-1, and possibly TRBD2, on 6 matching bases. There are 16 amino acids in the CDR3, from cysteine to phenylalanine inclusive. CDR3 DNA only is kept here, 48 bases in frame from base 1. V is pared back by 0 bases and J by 3 bases, with 12 bases lying between the germline termini. The germline V gene specifies SGHVS as CDR1 and FQNEAQ as CDR2.